These T cell receptor beta chains were read from a single sample in a study of Tregs in tolerant kidney transplant recipients. Produced via immunoSEQ multiplex PCR; TCRdb's table is partial and in-frame only. The sample includes roughly 66,000 clones, roughly 92% of them seen just once. Sequences were derived from CD8+ T cells from blood, sampled before the transplant. Receptors were obtained from a human donor who received a combined kidney and bone marrow transplant. CDR3s include the opening cysteine and the closing phenylalanine or tryptophan. The D gene is left open where the match is weak. A row's size may be missing; if present it is once, few, many or a size class.

v_call	clone_size	j_call	d_call	cdr3_aa	cdr3_nt
TRBV7-9	once	TRBJ1-5	TRBD1	CASSSSAPQGANQPQHF	TGTGCCAGCAGCTCGTCCGCACCACAGGGGGCAAATCAGCCCCAGCATTTT
TRBV13	.	TRBJ2-5	TRBD2	CASSLVSGGAPQETQYF	TGTGCCAGCAGCTTAGTAAGCGGGGGGGCCCCACAAGAGACCCAGTACTTC
TRBV5-4	.	TRBJ1-2	.	CASSLAYPYHSNAMSYTF	TGTGCCAGCAGCTTGGCCTATCCCTACCATTCAAACGCTATGAGCTACACCTTC
TRBV4-2	.	TRBJ2-7	TRBD2	CASSQEAAGVTYEQYF	TGTGCCAGCAGCCAAGAGGCCGCGGGGGTAACCTACGAGCAGTACTTC
TRBV27	.	TRBJ2-7	TRBD1	CASSLTGESYEQYF	TGTGCCAGCAGTCTTACAGGGGAATCCTACGAGCAGTACTTC
TRBV13	.	TRBJ2-7	TRBD2	CASSFERGYEQYF	TGTGCCAGCAGCTTCGAGCGGGGGTACGAGCAGTACTTC
TRBV27	.	TRBJ2-1	TRBD2	CASSLLGDSGSPNNEQFF	TGTGCCAGCAGTTTACTGGGGGATAGCGGGAGCCCTAACAATGAGCAGTTCTTC
TRBV7-9	.	TRBJ2-7	.	CASSPETGFNWDEQYF	TGTGCCAGCAGCCCCGAAACGGGGTTCAACTGGGACGAGCAGTACTTC
TRBV27	.	TRBJ1-5	.	CASSPRQNFNQPQHF	TGTGCCAGCAGTCCAAGACAGAATTTCAATCAGCCCCAGCATTTT
TRBV11-2	.	TRBJ2-2	TRBD1	CASTDYLRQGTGELFF	TGTGCCAGCACCGATTACCTCCGACAGGGCACCGGGGAGCTGTTTTTT
TRBV4-1	.	TRBJ2-1	TRBD2	CASSPSSGRKFF	TGCGCCAGCAGCCCCAGTAGCGGGAGAAAGTTCTTC
TRBV4-3	.	TRBJ2-7	TRBD2	CASSQDRGGAYEQYF	TGCGCCAGCAGCCAAGATCGGGGGGGGGCCTACGAGCAGTACTTC
TRBV13	.	TRBJ1-4	.	CASSAQGFATNEKLFF	TGTGCCAGCAGCGCCCAGGGATTTGCAACTAATGAAAAACTGTTTTTT
TRBV19	.	TRBJ2-7	.	CASSTGGGGSYEQYF	TGTGCCAGTAGTACCGGGGGAGGGGGCTCCTACGAGCAGTACTTC
TRBV19	.	TRBJ2-1	TRBD2	CASSRLAGGYNEQFF	TGTGCCAGTAGTCGGCTAGCGGGGGGCTACAATGAGCAGTTCTTC
TRBV27	.	TRBJ2-2	TRBD1	CASSLGTGEELFF	TGTGCCAGCAGCCTAGGAACAGGGGAGGAGCTGTTTTTT
TRBV15	.	TRBJ1-5	.	CATSRDGGVQPQHF	TGTGCCACCAGCAGAGATGGAGGGGTTCAGCCCCAGCATTTT
TRBV2	.	TRBJ2-7	.	CASSPWTGGYEQYF	TGTGCCAGCAGCCCCTGGACCGGGGGCTACGAGCAGTACTTC
TRBV7-9	.	TRBJ1-1	.	CASSLGYSQGEAFF	TGTGCCAGCAGCTTAGGTTACAGTCAGGGCGAAGCTTTCTTT
TRBV7-6	.	TRBJ2-5	TRBD2	CASSLGGFSGGAQETQYF	TGTGCCAGCAGCTTAGGTGGATTTAGCGGGGGGGCCCAAGAGACCCAGTACTTC
TRBV2	.	TRBJ1-1	.	CASSGGQGWDTEAFF	TGTGCCAGCAGTGGGGGGCAGGGCTGGGACACTGAAGCTTTCTTT
TRBV28	.	TRBJ1-2	TRBD1	CASSWDRNYGYTF	TGTGCCAGCAGTTGGGACAGGAACTATGGCTACACCTTC
TRBV27	.	TRBJ1-2	.	CASSLMSQGVNYGYTF	TGTGCCAGCAGTTTAATGTCACAGGGTGTAAACTATGGCTACACCTTC
TRBV5-6	.	TRBJ2-3	TRBD2	CASSASGGTSTDTQYF	TGTGCCAGCAGCGCTAGCGGGGGGACTAGCACAGATACGCAGTATTTT
TRBV7-2	.	TRBJ2-3	.	CASSTPTPGGTDTQYF	TGTGCCAGCAGCACTCCTACGCCAGGCGGCACAGATACGCAGTATTTT
TRBV5-5	.	TRBJ1-4	.	CASSSFGGAANEKLFF	TGTGCCAGCAGTTCGTTCGGGGGGGCGGCTAATGAAAAACTGTTTTTT
TRBV5-1	.	TRBJ2-1	TRBD2	CASSPGLAGVYNEQFF	TGCGCCAGCAGCCCCGGACTAGCGGGAGTCTACAATGAGCAGTTCTTC
TRBV27	.	TRBJ2-7	TRBD1	CASKPGQPYEQYF	TGTGCCAGCAAACCGGGACAGCCCTACGAGCAGTACTTC
TRBV9	.	TRBJ2-1	TRBD2	CASSVGGGGRNEQFF	TGTGCCAGCAGCGTAGGTGGGGGAGGGCGGAATGAGCAGTTCTTC
TRBV7-2	.	TRBJ2-7	.	CASSLAGVYEQYF	TGTGCCAGCAGCTTAGCGGGAGTCTACGAGCAGTACTTC
TRBV27	once	TRBJ2-7	TRBD2	CASSRLAGGPESPLYEQYF	TGTGCCAGCAGCCGTCTAGCGGGAGGGCCGGAGTCCCCTCTTTACGAGCAGTACTTC
TRBV19	.	TRBJ1-1	.	CASSMQGLTEAFF	TGTGCCAGTAGTATGCAGGGGTTGACTGAAGCTTTCTTT
TRBV27	.	TRBJ1-5	.	CASRIFGGSNQPQHF	TGTGCCAGCAGGATATTCGGGGGTAGCAATCAGCCCCAGCATTTT
TRBV27	.	TRBJ1-2	.	CASSSTENYGYTF	TGTGCCAGCAGTTCGACGGAGAACTATGGCTACACCTTC
TRBV6-4	.	TRBJ2-1	.	CASSRDSHQGNEQFF	TGTGCCAGCAGTCGGGACTCCCATCAGGGCAATGAGCAGTTCTTC
TRBV29-1	.	TRBJ2-7	TRBD2	CSTVGTTPYEQYF	TGCAGCACCGTCGGGACTACCCCGTACGAGCAGTACTTC
TRBV2	.	TRBJ1-2	.	CASPGNLPNYGYTF	TGTGCCAGCCCAGGAAACCTCCCTAACTATGGCTACACCTTC
TRBV2	.	TRBJ1-5	.	CASSEGARGQPQHF	TGTGCCAGCAGTGAGGGGGCAAGGGGTCAGCCCCAGCATTTT
TRBV19	.	TRBJ1-2	.	CASGPPGGYTF	TGTGCCAGTGGCCCTCCGGGTGGCTACACCTTC
TRBV6-5	.	TRBJ1-2	.	CASSLQQSGGYTF	TGTGCCAGCAGTTTACAACAGTCGGGGGGCTACACCTTC
TRBV4-1	once	TRBJ2-7	TRBD2	CASSQWSSGTSYEQYF	TGCGCCAGCAGCCAATGGTCTAGCGGGACGTCCTACGAGCAGTACTTC